A selection of T cell receptor beta chains follows, all from one sample in a study of blood T cell repertoires in COVID-19. The protocol was immunoSEQ multiplex PCR, while the TCRdb copy is restricted to in-frame clones and leaves out a portion. Found here are 130,000 to 150,000 clones, about four fifths of them singletons; the top ten hold 6.5% to 8.5%. The specimen sequenced was peripheral blood. The receptors shown here come from a human donor with acute or convalescent COVID-19. The donor label of this sample is uncertain. The CDR3 runs from the conserved cysteine through the conserved F or W. D genes are given only for firm matches. Not every row has a clone size; where given, it reads once, few, many or a size class.

d_call	clone_size	v_call	j_call	cdr3_nt	cdr3_aa
-	-	TRBV9	TRBJ2-5	TGTGCCAGCAGCGTAGAGGGCAGCCAGGGAGAGACCCAGTACTTC	CASSVEGSQGETQYF
-	-	TRBV2	TRBJ2-1	TGTGCCAGCATTATCCTCAGGGCGCACAATGAGCAGTTCTTC	CASIILRAHNEQFF
-	-	TRBV12-3/TRBV12-4	TRBJ1-1	TGTGCCAGCAGACTCGCAGGGACTGAAGCTTTCTTT	CASRLAGTEAFF
-	-	TRBV4-1	TRBJ1-2	TGCGCCAGCAGCCAAGAGGGGGGGGCGCTTGGCTACACCTTC	CASSQEGGALGYTF
TRBD1	-	TRBV18	TRBJ2-5	TGTGCCAGCTCACCACCGGGACAGGGTGGAGAGACCCAGTACTTC	CASSPPGQGGETQYF
-	-	TRBV15	TRBJ1-5	TGTGCCACCAGCATGGATTTGGCCTCCGGTCTAGCCCAGCATTTT	CATSMDLASGLAQHF
-	-	TRBV5-4	TRBJ2-1	TGTGCCAGCAGCTTGGGAAGATCCGCGGATTACAATGAGCAGTTCTTC	CASSLGRSADYNEQFF
TRBD1	-	TRBV11-2	TRBJ2-6	TGTGCCAGCAGCTCGGGACAGGGTGGGGCTGGGGCCAACGTCCTGACTTTC	CASSSGQGGAGANVLTF
-	-	TRBV7-9	TRBJ2-3	TGTGCCAGCAGCTTAGCTAGAGGAGGCACAGATACGCAGTATTTT	CASSLARGGTDTQYF
-	-	TRBV10-1	TRBJ2-3	TGCGCCAGCAGTGAGTCGGCTAGCGCGCAGTATTTT	CASSESASAQYF
TRBD1	-	TRBV3-1/TRBV3-2	TRBJ1-4	TGTGCCAGCAGCCAGTGGACAGGGAGGGATGAAAAACTGTTTTTT	CASSQWTGRDEKLFF
TRBD1	-	TRBV5-6	TRBJ1-6	TGTGCCAGCAGCTTGGGACAGGGGTCGAATTCACCCCTCCACTTT	CASSLGQGSNSPLHF
-	-	TRBV5-6	TRBJ2-1	TGTGCCAGCAGCCCCCTCGGGGTCCCCCATGAGCAGTTCTTC	CASSPLGVPHEQFF
-	few	TRBV20-1	TRBJ1-5	TGCAGTGCTAGTGACCGTTTCGAGCGGCCCCAGCATTTT	CSASDRFERPQHF
-	-	TRBV19	TRBJ2-3	TGTGCCAGTACCCTGGGAGGTCTTAGCACAGATACGCAGTATTTT	CASTLGGLSTDTQYF
TRBD1	-	TRBV19	TRBJ2-7	TGTGCCAGTAGTACTCCCGGACAGGGCGCCTCGACGAGGTACTTC	CASSTPGQGASTRYF
TRBD1	once	TRBV5-6	TRBJ1-5	TGTGCCAGCAGCCCGACAGGGGGAAAGAGCAATCAGCCCCAGCATTTT	CASSPTGGKSNQPQHF
-	-	TRBV5-4	TRBJ1-2	TGTGCCAGCAGCTTGGAGGGGTCTCCTTATGGCTACACCTTC	CASSLEGSPYGYTF
TRBD1	-	TRBV7-2	TRBJ1-1	TGTGCCAGCAGCCTATGGACAGGCACTGAAGCTTTCTTT	CASSLWTGTEAFF
-	-	TRBV2	TRBJ1-6	TGTGCCAGCAACGGACTGGGGAGTTCACCCCTCCACTTT	CASNGLGSSPLHF
TRBD1	few	TRBV19	TRBJ2-1	TGTGCCAGTAGTCCTAGGGGACAGGGGGCCATATTATCCTACAATGAGCAGTTCTTC	CASSPRGQGAILSYNEQFF
TRBD1	-	TRBV2	TRBJ1-1	TGTGCCAGCAGTGAAGACAGGGGAGTTCCGAACACTGAAGCTTTCTTT	CASSEDRGVPNTEAFF
-	-	TRBV25-1	TRBJ2-3	TGTGCCAGCATGCAGAGGCGCGGAGATACGCAGTATTTT	CASMQRRGDTQYF
-	-	TRBV9	TRBJ1-1	TGTGCCAGCAGCGAGCAGGCCCAGAACACTGAAGCTTTCTTT	CASSEQAQNTEAFF
-	-	TRBV11-3	TRBJ1-1	TGTGCCAGCAGCTCGCGTCGGAACACTGAAGCTTTCTTT	CASSSRRNTEAFF
TRBD2	few	TRBV5-4	TRBJ2-3	TGTGCCAGCAGCACCCTCGGGACTAGCGGGAGTCCCACAGATACGCAGTATTTT	CASSTLGTSGSPTDTQYF
-	-	TRBV7-2	TRBJ2-1	TGTGCCAGCAAGCTACAGGGATCCTACAATGAGCAGTTCTTC	CASKLQGSYNEQFF